These 18 T cell receptor beta chains originate from one sample sequenced in a study of blood T cell repertoires in COVID-19. Profiled with immunoSEQ multiplex PCR; TCRdb holds only in-frame clones, not every one. This table has fewer than 250,000 clones, around 90% appearing once. Sequencing used peripheral blood. All receptors derive from a man aged 60 to 69 who had recovered from COVID-19.

The chain is built from TRBV5-1 and TRBJ1-1, with 9 bases identical to TRBD1. CDR1 and CDR2 (germline): SGHRS, YFSETQ. Trimming at V came to 3 bases and at J to 7 bases, leaving 7 bases not matched to a gene. The CDR3 extends over 14 amino acids. CDR3 amino acids: CASSSPGQGYEAFF. CDR3 nucleotides: TGCGCCAGCAGCTCGCCGGGACAGGGATATGAAGCTTTCTTT.

The chain recombines TRBV6-5 with TRBJ2-6; D gene ambiguous. This CDR3 comprises 16 residues. The V gene lost 0 bases and the J gene lost 4 bases, with 10 bases spanning the gap. Germline CDR1 MNHEY, CDR2 SVGAGI. CDR3 sequence (DNA): TGTGCCAGCAGTTACTCCCCGGGTGCAGGGGCCAACGTCCTGACTTTC. This codes for CASSYSPGAGANVLTF.

This sequence joins TRBV19 and TRBJ2-1; a weak D match, TRBD2 (5 bases). V shed 0 bases and J shed 7 bases, with 10 bases lying between them. Germline V lookup: CDR1 LNHDA, CDR2 SQIVND (reference sequence). CDR3 length equals 14 residues. CDR3 coding DNA: TGTGCCAGTAGTATAGATCGGACTCAGAATGAGCAGTTCTTC. The encoded protein is CASSIDRTQNEQFF.

This chain connects TRBV24-1 to TRBJ2-4, with TRBD1 matching 8 bases. With V trimmed by 3 bases and J by 8 bases, 5 bases remained unmatched. The CDR3 consists of 14 residues. Germline V gives CDR1 KGHDR, CDR2 SFDVKD. CDR3 bases: TGTGCCACCAGTGATAAGACAGGGGTGGACATTCAGTACTTC. This encodes CATSDKTGVDIQYF.

This clone was seen only a few times. V gene TRBV28 combines with J gene TRBJ2-7; D gene uncertain. Trimming took off 7 bases at V and 2 bases at J, with 18 bases between the two ends. This CDR3 has 15 residues. From germline, CDR1 is MDHEN and CDR2 SYDVKM. CDR3 in amino acids: CASTIRPLGAYEQYF. The CDR3 region has the DNA TGTGCCAGCACCATTCGGCCTCTAGGAGCCTACGAGCAGTACTTC.

This chain uses TRBV29-1 with TRBJ2-3; TRBD2 might be the D (5 bases). The CDR3 is made up of 12 amino acids. Trimming took off 8 bases at V and 2 bases at J, with 11 bases between the two ends. Germline V gene lookup returns CDR1 SQVTM and CDR2 ANQGSEA. The CDR3 is CSFLSATDTQYF. In nucleotides, the CDR3 is TGCAGCTTCCTTAGCGCCACAGATACGCAGTATTTT.

The rearrangement joins TRBV27 to TRBJ1-1; D is uncertain. CDR1 MNHEY and CDR2 SMNVEV come from the germline V gene (reference sequence). The germline V and J ends were trimmed by 6 bases and 5 bases, with 10 bases remaining between them. The CDR3 contains 12 residues. The CDR3 sequence: CASRTSGTEAFF. As DNA, the CDR3 is TGTGCCAGCAGAACCTCGGGGACTGAAGCTTTCTTT.

V gene TRBV4-1 combines with J gene TRBJ2-7, with 8 positions matching TRBD2. With V trimmed by 4 bases and J by 2 bases, 10 bases remained unmatched. The CDR3 contains 16 residues. Germline V gene data show CDR1 as MGHRA and CDR2 as YSYEKL. The CDR3, as DNA: TGCGCCAGCAGCCCTACAACTAGCGGCGGTACCTACGAGCAGTACTTC. Translated: CASSPTTSGGTYEQYF.

CDR3 region: CASRRTSGGTDTQYF. The CDR3 DNA reads as TGTGCCAGCAGAAGGACTAGCGGGGGGACAGATACGCAGTATTTT. This chain connects TRBV27 to TRBJ2-3; 14 positions match TRBD2. This CDR3 is 15 amino acids long. Germline assignment: CDR1 MNHEY and CDR2 SMNVEV (reference sequence). V shed 6 bases, J shed 3 bases, and the junction held 2 bases outside the gene matches.

This chain connects TRBV7-9 to TRBJ1-5, with unresolved D. This CDR3 is built from 14 residues. Germline V gives CDR1 SEHNR, CDR2 FQNEAQ (reference sequence). Trimming shortened V by 6 bases and J by 3 bases, and 12 bases separated the two germline ends. The CDR3: CASSHTGFNQPQHF. As DNA, the CDR3 is TGTGCCAGCAGTCACACGGGTTTCAATCAGCCCCAGCATTTT.

CDR3: CAISLDGGSYEQYF. CDR3 bases: TGTGCCATCAGCCTGGACGGGGGTTCCTACGAGCAGTACTTC. The V call is TRBV10-3, the J call TRBJ2-7; weak D call: TRBD2 (6 bases). The ends were cut back, 6 bases at V and 1 base at J, with 13 bases in the middle. Germline lookup yields CDR1 ENHRY and CDR2 SYGVKD. The CDR3 spans 14 residues.

This clone was counted a single time. The same CDR3 also results from other DNA sequences found in this sample. This chain joins TRBV9 and TRBJ2-7; possible D gene TRBD1, 6 bases. Germline V lookup: CDR1 SGDLS, CDR2 YYNGEE. Trimming shortened V by 0 bases and J by 2 bases, and 12 bases separated the two germline ends. The CDR3 loop spans 15 amino acids. DNA of the CDR3: TGTGCCAGCAGCGTAGGCGCAGGGGTCCCCTACGAGCAGTACTTC. This gives the protein CASSVGAGVPYEQYF.

The V gene is TRBV7-2, the J gene TRBJ2-1; 7 bases map to TRBD1. The CDR3 extends over 14 amino acids. From germline, CDR1 is SGHTA and CDR2 FQGNSA. The V segment lost 1 base and the J segment 4 bases; nucleotides outside the gene matches: 1. In DNA, the CDR3 is TGTGCCAGCAGCTTAGACAGGGGTTACAATGAGCAGTTCTTC. It yields the protein CASSLDRGYNEQFF.

The V gene is TRBV6-5, the J gene TRBJ2-2; D remains unclear. V was pared by 6 bases and J by 7 bases, with 9 bases between. The CDR3 extends over 12 amino acids. Germline CDR1 MNHEY, CDR2 SVGAGI. Here the CDR3 DNA reads TGTGCCAGCAGCCTAGGCTTCGGGGAGCTGTTTTTT. Translation: CASSLGFGELFF.

This chain uses TRBV5-1 with TRBJ1-6; D remains ambiguous. The V gene lost 2 bases and the J gene lost 0 bases, with 9 bases spanning the gap. Germline CDR1 SGHRS, CDR2 YFSETQ. The CDR3 covers 16 residues. CDR3 DNA: TGCGCCAGCAGCTTCCTCGCCGGCTCCTATAATTCACCCCTCCACTTT. Its protein product is CASSFLAGSYNSPLHF.

This chain links TRBV5-8 with TRBJ2-3; 7 bases are shared with TRBD1. V gave up 3 bases and J gave up 2 bases; unmatched junction bases: 9. Germline CDR1 reads SGHTS; CDR2 reads YDEGEE. CDR3 length: 16 amino acids. CDR3 amino acids: CASSSGQVSFTDTQYF. The CDR3 coding sequence is TGTGCCAGCAGCTCCGGACAGGTCTCCTTCACAGATACGCAGTATTTT.

V and J are TRBV6-5 and TRBJ2-5, with 9 bases fitting TRBD1. Germline V gene lookup returns CDR1 MNHEY and CDR2 SVGAGI. This CDR3 contains 13 residues. V was pared by 8 bases and J by 2 bases, with 3 bases of the junction left unmatched. The CDR3 sequence: CASHRGLQETQYF. The DNA for the CDR3 is TGTGCCAGCCACAGGGGGCTGCAAGAGACCCAGTACTTC.

The J gene is TRBJ1-2, the V gene TRBV7-8; D call uncertain. This CDR3 region has 12 residues. Trimming cost V 5 bases and J 4 bases, with 8 bases left between them. Germline values: CDR1 SGHVS, CDR2 FQNEAQ. The CDR3: CASSIEPYGYTF. DNA of the CDR3: TGTGCCAGCAGCATAGAGCCCTATGGCTACACCTTC.